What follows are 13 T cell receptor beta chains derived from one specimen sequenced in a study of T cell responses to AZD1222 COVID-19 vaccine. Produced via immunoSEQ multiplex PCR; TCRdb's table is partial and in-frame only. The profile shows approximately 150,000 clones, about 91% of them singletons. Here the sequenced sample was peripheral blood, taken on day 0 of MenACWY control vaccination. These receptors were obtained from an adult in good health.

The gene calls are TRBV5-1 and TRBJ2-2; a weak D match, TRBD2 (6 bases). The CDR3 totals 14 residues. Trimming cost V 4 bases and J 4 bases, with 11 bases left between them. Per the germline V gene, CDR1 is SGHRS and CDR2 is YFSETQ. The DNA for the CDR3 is TGCGCCAGCAGCCCGACTAGGGCCACCGGGGAGCTGTTTTTT. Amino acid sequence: CASSPTRATGELFF.

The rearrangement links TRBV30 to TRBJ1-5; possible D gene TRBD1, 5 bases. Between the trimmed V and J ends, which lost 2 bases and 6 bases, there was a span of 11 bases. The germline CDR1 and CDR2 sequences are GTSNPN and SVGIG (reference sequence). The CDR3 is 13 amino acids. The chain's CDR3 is CAWSPGRGQPQHF. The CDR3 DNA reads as TGTGCCTGGAGTCCAGGGAGGGGTCAGCCCCAGCATTTT. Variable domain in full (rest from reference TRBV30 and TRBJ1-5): SQTIHQWPATLVQPVGSPLSLECTVEGTSNPNLYWYRQAAGRGLQLLFYSVGIGQISSEVPQNLSASRPQDRQFILSSKKLLLSDSGFYLCAWSPGRGQPQHFGDGTRLSIL.

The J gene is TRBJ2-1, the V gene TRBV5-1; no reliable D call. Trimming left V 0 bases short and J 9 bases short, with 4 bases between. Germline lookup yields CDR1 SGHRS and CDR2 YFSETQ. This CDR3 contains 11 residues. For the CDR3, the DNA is TGCGCCAGCAGCTTGGCCTTTGAGCAGTTCTTC. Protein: CASSLAFEQFF.

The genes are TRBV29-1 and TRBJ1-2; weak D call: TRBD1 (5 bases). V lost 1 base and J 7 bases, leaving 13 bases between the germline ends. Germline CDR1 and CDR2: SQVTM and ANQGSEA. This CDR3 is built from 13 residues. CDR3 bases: TGCAGCGTTGAAGGGAAGGACACCTCTGGCTACACCTTC. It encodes CSVEGKDTSGYTF.

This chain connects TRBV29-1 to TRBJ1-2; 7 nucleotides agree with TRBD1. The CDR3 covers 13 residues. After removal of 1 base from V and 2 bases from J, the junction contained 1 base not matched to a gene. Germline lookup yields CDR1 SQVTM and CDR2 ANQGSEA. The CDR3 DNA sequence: TGCAGCGTTGAAGCACAGGGGAACTATGGCTACACCTTC. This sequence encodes CSVEAQGNYGYTF.

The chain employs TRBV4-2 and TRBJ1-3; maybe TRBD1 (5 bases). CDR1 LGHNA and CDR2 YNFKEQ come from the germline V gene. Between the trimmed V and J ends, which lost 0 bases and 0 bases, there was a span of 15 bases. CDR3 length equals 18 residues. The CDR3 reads CASSQEAGAGTSGNTIYF. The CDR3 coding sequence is TGTGCCAGCAGCCAAGAGGCGGGTGCAGGGACCTCTGGAAACACCATATATTTT.

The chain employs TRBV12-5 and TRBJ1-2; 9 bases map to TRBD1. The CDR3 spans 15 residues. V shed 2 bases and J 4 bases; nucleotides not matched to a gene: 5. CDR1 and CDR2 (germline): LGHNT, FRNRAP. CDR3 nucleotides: TGTGCTAGTGGTTTGCGACTGGACAGGGGCTATGGCTACACCTTC. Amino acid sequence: CASGLRLDRGYGYTF.

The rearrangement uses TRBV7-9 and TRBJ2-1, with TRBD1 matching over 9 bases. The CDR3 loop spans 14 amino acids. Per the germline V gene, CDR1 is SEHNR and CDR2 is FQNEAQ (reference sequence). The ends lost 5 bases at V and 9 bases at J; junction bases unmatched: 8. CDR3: CASSHTPTGGEQFF. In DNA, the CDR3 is TGTGCCAGCAGCCACACCCCGACAGGGGGTGAGCAGTTCTTC.

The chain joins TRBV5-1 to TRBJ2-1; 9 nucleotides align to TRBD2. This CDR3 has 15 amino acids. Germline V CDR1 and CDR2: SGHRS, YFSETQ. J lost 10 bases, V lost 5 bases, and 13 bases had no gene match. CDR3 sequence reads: CASRSEIAGVREQFF. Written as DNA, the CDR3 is TGCGCCAGCAGGAGCGAGATAGCGGGAGTACGGGAGCAGTTCTTC. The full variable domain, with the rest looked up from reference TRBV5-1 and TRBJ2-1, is KAGVTQTPRYLIKTRGQQVTLSCSPISGHRSVSWYQQTPGQGLQFLFEYFSETQRNKGNFPGRFSGRQFSNSRSEMNVSTLELGDSALYLCASRSEIAGVREQFFGPGTRLTVL.

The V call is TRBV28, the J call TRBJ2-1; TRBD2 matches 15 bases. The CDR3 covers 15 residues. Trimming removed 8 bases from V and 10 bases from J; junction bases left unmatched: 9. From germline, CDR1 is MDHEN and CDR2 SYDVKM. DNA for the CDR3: TGTGCCAGCTTTCGTAGGGGACTAGCGGGAGGCGAGCAGTTCTTC. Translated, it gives CASFRRGLAGGEQFF.

This CDR3 reads CAISAGTENSPLHF. The CDR3 nucleotides read TGTGCCATCAGTGCCGGGACGGAAAATTCACCCCTCCACTTT. This chain joins TRBV10-3 and TRBJ1-6, with a possible D match to TRBD1 (5 bases). The CDR3 consists of 14 residues. Germline assignment: CDR1 ENHRY and CDR2 SYGVKD. Trimming took off 4 bases at V and 7 bases at J, with 11 bases between the two ends.

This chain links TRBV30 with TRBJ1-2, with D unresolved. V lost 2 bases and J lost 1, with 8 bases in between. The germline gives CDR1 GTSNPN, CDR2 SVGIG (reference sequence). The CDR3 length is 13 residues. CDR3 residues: CAWSPGNNYGYTF. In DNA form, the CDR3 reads TGTGCCTGGAGTCCCGGAAATAACTATGGCTACACCTTC.

In nucleotides, the CDR3 is TGTGCCAGCAGCTTACGGGTTGCGGGGTCCCAAGAGACCCAGTACTTC. Translation gives CASSLRVAGSQETQYF. The V and J genes are TRBV11-3 and TRBJ2-5; weak D call: TRBD2 (6 bases). Germline lookup yields CDR1 SGHNT and CDR2 YENEEA. Trimming took off 2 bases at V and 1 base at J, with 14 bases between the two ends. The CDR3 extends over 16 amino acids.